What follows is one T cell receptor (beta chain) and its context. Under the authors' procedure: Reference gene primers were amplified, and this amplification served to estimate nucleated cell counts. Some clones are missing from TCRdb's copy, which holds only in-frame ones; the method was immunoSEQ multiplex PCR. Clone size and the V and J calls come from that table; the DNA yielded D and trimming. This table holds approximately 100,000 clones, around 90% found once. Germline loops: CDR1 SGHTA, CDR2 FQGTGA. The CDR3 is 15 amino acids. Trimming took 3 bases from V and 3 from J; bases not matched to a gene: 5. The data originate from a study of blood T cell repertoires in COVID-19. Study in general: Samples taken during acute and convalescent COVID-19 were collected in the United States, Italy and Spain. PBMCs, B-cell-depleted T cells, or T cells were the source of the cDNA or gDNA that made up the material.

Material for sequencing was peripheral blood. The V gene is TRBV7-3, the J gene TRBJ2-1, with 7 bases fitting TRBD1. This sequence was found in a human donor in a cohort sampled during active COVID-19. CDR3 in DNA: TGTGCCAGCAGCTTTCGGACAGGTAACTACAATGAGCAGTTCTTC. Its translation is CASSFRTGNYNEQFF. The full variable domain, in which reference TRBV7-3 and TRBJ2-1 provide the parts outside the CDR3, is GAGVSQTPSNKVTEKGKYVELRCDPISGHTALYWYRQSLGQGPEFLIYFQGTGAADDSGLPNDRFFAVRPEGSVSTLKIQRTERGDSAVYLCASSFRTGNYNEQFFGPGTRLTVL.